What follows describes a single TCR beta chain. The sample belongs to a study of T cell changes during pregnancy in multiple sclerosis. Method: immunoSEQ multiplex PCR; TCRdb's copy keeps in-frame clones and lacks some. The sample yields fewer than 65,000 clones, 91% seen once. There are 13 residues in the CDR3. Deletions cut 3 bases from V and 5 bases from J, with 8 bases between. Germline CDR1 and CDR2: MNHEY and SMNVEV (reference sequence). The chain employs TRBV27 and TRBJ2-4, with D perhaps TRBD2 (5 bases). The sample here was CD8+ T cells from peripheral blood mononuclear cells, taken after pregnancy. This TCR came from a female donor with multiple sclerosis, enrolled in a pregnancy study. CDR3 in amino acids: CASSFYGENIQYF. The CDR3 DNA reads TGTGCCAGCAGTTTCTACGGGGAAAACATTCAGTACTTC.